This TCR beta chain was retrieved from a study of T cells in Graves' hyperthyroidism and ophthalmopathy. Study in general: Before any treatment, at initial diagnosis, peripheral blood was collected.

The sample holds many counts of this clonotype. Uncontrolled infection, other autoimmune disease, pregnancy or lactation led to exclusion. The CDR3 regions of TCR beta were amplified from RNA transcripts. In the first-round RT-PCR of the TCR CDR3, the HTBI primer set was used. TCRdb re-analysed the multiplex PCR reads in MiXCR, keeping a single row per CDR3 protein. The sample shows about 700,000 distinct CDR3 sequences, around 15% of them seen only once. After removal of 2 bases from V and 6 bases from J, the junction contained 20 bases not matched to a gene. This CDR3 comprises 20 residues. Germline-derived CDR1 and CDR2 are PRHDT and FYEKMQ (reference sequence).

The material sequenced was blood. The source is a woman between 18 and 29 years old with Graves' hyperthyroidism. The genes are TRBV13 and TRBJ1-5; TRBD1 matches 9 bases. CDR3 in amino acids: CASSLWPGQGGGQARQPQHF. The CDR3 nucleotides are TGTGCCAGCAGCTTATGGCCGGGACAGGGAGGGGGTCAGGCCCGTCAGCCCCAGCATTTT.